The rows below give T cell receptor beta chains drawn from one sample of a study of CD8 T cells in Susac syndrome. TCRdb redid the calling of the immunoSEQ multiplex PCR reads with MiXCR, one entry per CDR3 protein. This table holds hundreds of thousands of distinct CDR3 sequences, 70% to 90% found once. The sequencing input was CD8+ T cells from PBMCs. These receptor sequences come from a human donor with multiple sclerosis. Both conserved end residues are part of each CDR3. The order of the fields is clone size, J gene, D gene, V gene, CDR3 DNA, CDR3 protein. D genes are given only for firm matches. Only part of the rows carry a size: once, few, many, or a class if the clone is expanded.

>-|TRBJ1-1|-|TRBV6-2/TRBV6-3
TGTGCCAGCAGTTACTCCCCCCCAGGCCCCCGGGGAGCTTTCTTT
CASSYSPPGPRGAFF
>once|TRBJ2-2|TRBD2|TRBV4-3
TGCGCCAGCAGCCCACTAGCGATTGGTCCCGGGGAGCTGTTTTTT
CASSPLAIGPGELFF
>-|TRBJ1-2|TRBD1|TRBV6-1
TGTGCCGGGAGGACAGGGGTTTATGGCTACACCTTC
CAGRTGVYGYTF
>-|TRBJ2-1|-|TRBV4-3
TGCGCCAGCAGCCAAGATCGGGTCAGGGAGACCTACAATGAGCAGTTCTTC
CASSQDRVRETYNEQFF
>few|TRBJ2-3|-|TRBV7-9
TGTGCCAGCAGCTTATGGGGCACAGATACGCAGTATTTT
CASSLWGTDTQYF
>-|TRBJ2-1|TRBD2|TRBV11-2
TGTGCCAGCAGCTTAATGGGGTTGCGGGAGGGTCTACACTACAATGAGCAGTTCTTC
CASSLMGLREGLHYNEQFF
>-|TRBJ2-1|TRBD2|TRBV28
TGTGCCAGCAGTTTATGGGGCGGGAGCTCCTACAATGAGCAGTTCTTC
CASSLWGGSSYNEQFF
>-|TRBJ2-7|-|TRBV27
TGTGCCAGCAGTATACAACAGGGATGGGACGAGCAGTACTTC
CASSIQQGWDEQYF
>-|TRBJ1-2|TRBD1|TRBV4-3
TGCGCCAGCAGCCAAGAATCCTCAGGGGGTAATGGCTACACCTTC
CASSQESSGGNGYTF
>once|TRBJ2-1|-|TRBV30
TGTGCCTGGAGTGTGTTACATTCGGCTGAGCAGTTCTTC
CAWSVLHSAEQFF
>once|TRBJ1-5|-|TRBV24-1
TGTGCCACCAGTGAAAACCTTAGCAATCAGCCCCAGCATTTT
CATSENLSNQPQHF
>-|TRBJ2-7|TRBD2|TRBV9
TGTGCCAGCAGCGGACCACTGACGGGACTAGCGGGAAAGCACGAGCAGTACTTC
CASSGPLTGLAGKHEQYF
>-|TRBJ2-1|-|TRBV20-1
TGCAGTGCCGACCGATACAATGAGCAGTTCTTC
CSADRYNEQFF
>-|TRBJ1-4|-|TRBV12-3/TRBV12-4
TGTGCCAGCACCTCTCCAGTTGCAACTAATGAAAAACTGTTTTTT
CASTSPVATNEKLFF
>-|TRBJ1-1|-|TRBV19
TGTGCCAGTAGGGCATGGACTGAAGCTTTCTTT
CASRAWTEAFF
>-|TRBJ1-3|-|TRBV12-3/TRBV12-4
TGTGCCAGCAGTTTAGAGGCCACCATATATTTT
CASSLEATIYF
>-|TRBJ2-1|-|TRBV29-1
TGCAGCGGGTCCGGCGGTATAGTCTCCTACAATGAGCAGTTCTTC
CSGSGGIVSYNEQFF
>-|TRBJ1-1|TRBD1|TRBV6-5
TGTGCCAGCAGTTCCCTACCGACAGGGGTAATGAACACTGAAGCTTTCTTT
CASSSLPTGVMNTEAFF
>-|TRBJ1-1|TRBD1|TRBV13
TGTGCCAGCAGCGGGACAGGGGGTAGGGTCACTGAAGCTTTCTTT
CASSGTGGRVTEAFF
>-|TRBJ2-7|TRBD1|TRBV27
TGTGCCAGCAGTATGCAGACAGGGACGCACGAGCAGTACTTC
CASSMQTGTHEQYF
>-|TRBJ1-2|-|TRBV12-3/TRBV12-4
TGTGCCAGCACCACAGGCGGATATGGCTACACCTTC
CASTTGGYGYTF
>-|TRBJ2-3|TRBD1|TRBV28
TGTGCCAGCAGTTGGGGACAGGGCAAAGATACGCAGTATTTT
CASSWGQGKDTQYF
>-|TRBJ2-1|TRBD2|TRBV6-2/TRBV6-3
TGTGCCAGCAGTCCCGACCGGACTAGCGAAACCTACAATGAGCAGTTCTTC
CASSPDRTSETYNEQFF
>-|TRBJ2-1|-|TRBV28
TGTGCCAGCAGCCCCCGAACTAAGATTGAGCAGTTCTTC
CASSPRTKIEQFF
>-|TRBJ2-1|-|TRBV7-9
TGTGCCAGCAGCTGGACCTACAATGAGCAGTTCTTC
CASSWTYNEQFF
>once|TRBJ2-3|TRBD2|TRBV19
TGTGCCAGTAGTACACTAGCGGGGAACACAGATACGCAGTATTTT
CASSTLAGNTDTQYF
>-|TRBJ2-7|-|TRBV11-2
TGTGCCAGCAGCTTAGGGGCAGGGGGGCGGCACGAGCAGTACTTC
CASSLGAGGRHEQYF
>-|TRBJ1-3|-|TRBV12-3/TRBV12-4
TGTGCCAGCAGGGAAGGCCTCTCTGGAAACACCATATATTTT
CASREGLSGNTIYF
>few|TRBJ2-1|TRBD2|TRBV12-3/TRBV12-4
TGTGCCAGCAGGGGTGGACTAGCGGGGTACAATGAGCAGTTCTTC
CASRGGLAGYNEQFF
>-|TRBJ1-2|-|TRBV6-2/TRBV6-3
TGTGCCAGCGGCCGGGACTTCGCTTTATCTAACTATGGCTACACCTTC
CASGRDFALSNYGYTF
>-|TRBJ1-3|-|TRBV6-6
TGTGCCAGCAGTTACTCGAGTACAGCTGGAAACACCATATATTTT
CASSYSSTAGNTIYF
>-|TRBJ2-7|TRBD2|TRBV20-1
TGCAGTGCTATCACTAGCGCCCACCTAACCTACGAGCAGTACTTC
CSAITSAHLTYEQYF
>-|TRBJ2-1|-|TRBV20-1
TGCAGTGCTAGAGATGCTGACAGGGAGGCCTACAATGAGCAGTTCTTC
CSARDADREAYNEQFF
>-|TRBJ1-1|-|TRBV28
TGTGCCAGTAGGGACCTTCCCGGGGGCACTGAAGCTTTCTTT
CASRDLPGGTEAFF